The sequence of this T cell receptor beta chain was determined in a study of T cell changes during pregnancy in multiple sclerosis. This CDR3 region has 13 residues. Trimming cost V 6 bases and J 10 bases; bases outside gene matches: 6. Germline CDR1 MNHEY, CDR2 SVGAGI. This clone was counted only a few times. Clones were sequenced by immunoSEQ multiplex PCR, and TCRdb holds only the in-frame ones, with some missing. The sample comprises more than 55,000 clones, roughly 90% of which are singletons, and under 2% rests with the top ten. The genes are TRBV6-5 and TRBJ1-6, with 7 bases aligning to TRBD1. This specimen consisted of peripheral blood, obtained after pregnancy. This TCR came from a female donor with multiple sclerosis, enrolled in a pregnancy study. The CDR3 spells CASRRGQGSPLHF. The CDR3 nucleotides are TGTGCCAGCAGGAGGGGGCAGGGATCACCCCTCCACTTT.